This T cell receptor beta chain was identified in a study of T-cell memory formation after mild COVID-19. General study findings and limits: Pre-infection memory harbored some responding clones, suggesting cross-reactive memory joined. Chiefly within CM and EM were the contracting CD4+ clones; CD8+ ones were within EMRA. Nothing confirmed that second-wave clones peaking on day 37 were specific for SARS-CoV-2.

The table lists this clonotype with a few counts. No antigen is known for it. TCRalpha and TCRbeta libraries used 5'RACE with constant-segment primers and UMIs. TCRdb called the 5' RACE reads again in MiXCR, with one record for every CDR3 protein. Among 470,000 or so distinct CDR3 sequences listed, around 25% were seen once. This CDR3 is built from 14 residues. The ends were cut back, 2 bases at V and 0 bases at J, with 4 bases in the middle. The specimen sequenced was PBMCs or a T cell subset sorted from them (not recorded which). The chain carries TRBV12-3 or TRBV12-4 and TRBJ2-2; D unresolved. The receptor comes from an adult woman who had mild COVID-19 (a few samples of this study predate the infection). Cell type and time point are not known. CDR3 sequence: CASSLHTNTGELFF. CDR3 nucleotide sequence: TGTGCCAGCAGTTTACACACGAACACCGGGGAGCTGTTTTTT.